The 28 T cell receptor beta chains listed next were all sequenced from one sample in a study of breast tumors, draining lymph nodes, adjacent tissues (dated by TCRdb to 2016 to 2017). Receptor libraries were prepared by multiplex PCR. Reads for this sample came from an Illumina HiSeq 2000. Using fastp trimming at Q25 and MiXCR clonotype assembly, TCRdb reanalyzed the public sequencing data and kept in-frame beta chains. Rows matching on CDR3 protein sequence are summarized as one entry with the most common DNA and genes. The sample records approximately 300,000 distinct CDR3 sequences, about 33% of which are singletons. The top ten constitute roughly 1.2% of the sample. Lymph node samples came from the axillary draining lymph nodes of breast cancer patients. Material: axillary lymph node tissue. Receptors originate from a female donor with breast cancer. Some clones in this sample may be carry-over from other donors' samples.

Comment on this clonotype: This may come from a read error, since a much larger clone is one base off. The genes are TRBV4-1 and TRBJ2-3, with 8 bases matching TRBD2. The CDR3 runs to 15 residues. V lost 4 bases and J lost 4; bases outside the gene matches: 7. The V gene's germline CDR1 is MGHRA and CDR2 YSYEKL. The CDR3 bases are TGCGCCAGCAGCCGAGGCGGGAGGTTGGCAGATACGCAGTATTTT. Translating gives CASSRGGRLADTQYF.

This clonotype was seen repeatedly, ten times or more. The gene calls are TRBV11-2 and TRBJ2-3; TRBD1 agrees at 9 bases. Trimming at V came to 5 bases and at J to 1 base, leaving 4 bases not matched to a gene. The CDR3 sequence is 15 residues long. CDR1 SGHAT and CDR2 FQNNGV come from the germline V gene. The CDR3 nucleotides read TGTGCCAGCAGCACCAGGACAGGGGGCACAGATACGCAGTATTTT. Its protein is CASSTRTGGTDTQYF.

This clonotype was found many times. J is TRBJ1-2 and V is TRBV19; no reliable D call. This CDR3 has 11 amino acids. Germline V gene sequence: CDR1 LNHDA, CDR2 SQIVND (reference sequence). V lost 3 bases and J 7 bases, leaving 6 bases between the germline ends. The CDR3 nucleotides read TGTGCCAGTAGTATGGGGATTGGCTACACCTTC. Its translation: CASSMGIGYTF.

V and J are TRBV9 and TRBJ2-3; 12 bases fit TRBD2. The CDR3 runs 16 residues. Germline V gene data show CDR1 as SGDLS and CDR2 as YYNGEE. V trimming: 3 bases; J trimming: 11 bases; junction bases outside the gene matches: 13. CDR3 amino acids: CASSASSGGDYNEQYF. For the CDR3, the DNA is TGTGCCAGCAGCGCTTCTAGCGGGGGGGACTACAATGAGCAGTATTTT.

As concerns this clonotype: A much larger clonotype is one base distant, so this may be a read error. The gene calls are TRBV5-1 and TRBJ2-7, with 7 bases matching TRBD2. In germline, CDR1 is SGHRS, CDR2 YFSETQ. V gave up 7 bases and J gave up 7 bases; unmatched junction bases: 8. The CDR3 has 12 residues. The CDR3 protein is CASGLGGDEQYF. CDR3 bases: TGCGCCAGCGGCCTGGGGGGGGATGAGCAGTACTTC.

This clonotype was recorded at least ten times. The chain uses TRBV7-9 and TRBJ2-1; D gene uncertain. Germline-derived CDR1 and CDR2 are SEHNR and FQNEAQ (reference sequence). CDR3 size: 13 residues. V was trimmed by 8 bases and J by 1 base, leaving 9 bases between them. Written as DNA, the CDR3 is TGTGCCAGCGAGGCGAGATCCTACAATGAGCAGTTCTTC. Translated: CASEARSYNEQFF.

Ten or more counts support this clonotype. The rearrangement uses TRBV20-1 and TRBJ2-1, with 12 bases aligning to TRBD2. The V and J ends lost 3 bases and 8 bases, in that order; junction bases with no gene match: 5. In germline, CDR1 is DFQATT, CDR2 SNEGSKA (reference sequence). The CDR3 totals 14 residues. CDR3 DNA sequence: TGCAGTGCTAGCGCTAGCGGGAGGGTAGATGAGCAGTTCTTC. This gives the protein CSASASGRVDEQFF.

The sample holds a few counts of this clonotype. The CDR3 loop is CSARVTGNQPQHF. CDR3 nucleotide sequence: TGCAGTGCTAGAGTGACAGGAAATCAGCCCCAGCATTTT. The genes are TRBV20-1 and TRBJ1-5; D is perhaps TRBD1 (6 bases). The CDR3 loop spans 13 amino acids. The germline CDR1 and CDR2 sequences are DFQATT and SNEGSKA (reference sequence). Trimming removed 1 base from V and 4 bases from J, with 8 bases in between.

This clonotype was seen more than once but under ten times. Being one base from a much bigger clone, this may be a read error. This chain connects TRBV7-2 to TRBJ2-1; 7 bases are a match to TRBD2. The CDR3 extends over 13 amino acids. Germline V lookup: CDR1 SGHTA, CDR2 FQGNSA. The DNA of the CDR3 is TGTGCCAGCAGCTTGGGCGGCGGGAGTGAGCAGCTCTTC. Translated, it gives CASSLGGGSEQLF. The complete variable domain, with remaining parts taken from reference TRBV7-2 and TRBJ2-1, reads GAGVSQSPSNKVTEKGKDVELRCDPISGHTALYWYRQSLGQGLEFLIYFQGNSAPDKSGLPSDRFSAERTGGSVSTLTIQRTQQEDSAVYLCASSLGGGSEQLFGPGTRLTVL.

This clonotype has a count of ten or more. V is TRBV6-1 and J is TRBJ2-1; D is perhaps TRBD1 (7 bases). The CDR3 loop spans 15 amino acids. V lost 0 bases and J lost 4, with 10 bases in between. Germline lookup yields CDR1 MNHNS and CDR2 SASEGT. The CDR3, as DNA: TGTGCCAGCAGTGAAGCGCAGGGGGGATACAATGAGCAGTTCTTC. It is translated as CASSEAQGGYNEQFF.

This clonotype was observed many times. This chain connects TRBV7-2 to TRBJ1-4; weak D call: TRBD1 (6 bases). Germline-derived CDR1 and CDR2 are SGHTA and FQGNSA. The CDR3 consists of 15 residues. With 0 bases removed from V and 8 bases from J, the gap between germline ends came to 13 bases. The CDR3 DNA reads TGTGCCAGCAGCTTAGCAATAGGGGGGGGGGAAAAACTGTTTTTT. Protein product: CASSLAIGGGEKLFF.

There are many counts of this clonotype. The CDR3 protein is CSVTSGEAYNEQFF. The CDR3 coding sequence is TGCAGCGTGACTAGCGGAGAGGCCTACAATGAGCAGTTCTTC. This chain connects TRBV29-1 to TRBJ2-1; 9 nucleotides agree with TRBD2. Germline-derived CDR1 and CDR2 are SQVTM and ANQGSEA. This CDR3 contains 14 residues. The V gene end was trimmed by 6 bases and the J gene end by 2 bases; junction bases not matched to a gene: 5.

This clonotype showed up just once. With a much larger clone just one base away, this may be a read error. The rearrangement links TRBV6-4 to TRBJ1-5, with 9 nucleotides matching TRBD1. J was trimmed by 6 bases and V by 6 bases; bases with no gene match: 9. The CDR3 is made up of 15 amino acids. From germline, CDR1 is MRHNA and CDR2 SNTAGT. Here the CDR3 DNA reads TGTGCCAGCAGGGATTACACAGGGGGCGGTCAGCCCCAGCATTTT. It codes for CASRDYTGGGQPQHF.

The sample holds many counts of this clonotype. J is TRBJ2-7 and V is TRBV10-2; a possible D gene is TRBD1 (5 bases). Per the germline V gene, CDR1 is WSHSY and CDR2 is SAAADI. Trimming removed 2 bases from V and 6 bases from J, with 11 bases in between. There are 13 residues in the CDR3. DNA of the CDR3: TGCGCCAGCAGTGAGCGTGCTAGGGGCGAGCAGTACTTC. Translation gives CASSERARGEQYF.

Only one count was recorded for this clonotype. This chain joins TRBV10-3 and TRBJ2-7; 11 bases agree with TRBD2. Germline V gives CDR1 ENHRY, CDR2 SYGVKD. J gave up 0 bases and V 3 bases, and 10 bases lay outside the gene matches. CDR3 length: 18 amino acids. CDR3 DNA sequence: TGTGCCATCAGTGAAGTAGCAACTAGCGGGGGAAACTCCTACGAGCAGTACTTC. Translated: CAISEVATSGGNSYEQYF.

The genes are TRBV10-3 and TRBJ2-2, with 9 bases that match TRBD2. V dropped 6 bases and J dropped 6; count of bases not matched to a gene: 8. This CDR3 has 15 amino acids. CDR1 is ENHRY, CDR2 SYGVKD, per germline. CDR3 in DNA: TGTGCCATCAGCCCTAGCGGGATGTTGTCCGGGGAGCTGTTTTTT. This encodes CAISPSGMLSGELFF.

About this clonotype: It may be a read error: a sequence one base away is much more abundant. This chain uses TRBV12-3 or TRBV12-4 with TRBJ2-1; D gene ambiguous. This CDR3 region has 14 residues. V was trimmed by 2 bases and J by 9 bases, leaving 14 bases between them. The DNA for the CDR3 is TGTGCCAGCAGTTTATACCCCGACCACAGTGAGCAGTTCTTC. It yields the protein CASSLYPDHSEQFF.

A note on this clonotype: A much larger clone lies a single base off, so this may be a read error. V and J are TRBV9 and TRBJ2-1; TRBD1 aligns across 9 bases. The CDR3 consists of 14 residues. Germline V gene lookup returns CDR1 SGDLS and CDR2 YYNGEE. The CDR3 sequence is CASSATGGKNEQSF. In DNA form, the CDR3 reads TGTGCCAGCAGCGCAACAGGGGGCAAGAATGAGCAGTCCTTC.

This clonotype came up many times. The chain's CDR3 is CASRDMVYEQYF. CDR3 DNA sequence: TGTGCCAGCAGGGACATGGTTTACGAGCAGTACTTC. The chain carries TRBV6-6 and TRBJ2-7; D may be TRBD1 (5 bases). The germline V gene encodes CDR1 MNHNY and CDR2 SVGAGI (reference sequence). Trimming pared 6 bases from V and 4 bases from J, leaving 10 bases between. CDR3 length: 12 amino acids.

Worth noting for this clonotype: A read error may account for a junction end that differs from germline. The chain couples TRBV20-1 to TRBJ2-4; D possibly corresponds to TRBD1 (5 bases). Per the germline V gene, CDR1 is DFQATT and CDR2 is SNEGSKA (reference sequence). This CDR3 has 14 amino acids. The CDR3 DNA is TGCAGTGGTAGACAGTCCGTAGCCAAAAACATTCAGTACTTC. Its protein is CSGRQSVAKNIQYF.

The V gene is TRBV18, the J gene TRBJ2-1, with 7 nucleotides matching TRBD2. CDR1 is KGHSH and CDR2 is LQKENI in the germline V gene. Trimming removed 3 bases from V and 6 bases from J; junction bases left unmatched: 2. The CDR3 loop spans 13 amino acids. The CDR3 DNA is TGTGCCAGCTCACCCCCTAGCGGCAATGAGCAGTTCTTC. As protein: CASSPPSGNEQFF.

The table lists this clonotype with many counts. The J gene is TRBJ2-7, the V gene TRBV6-6, with a possible D match to TRBD2 (5 bases). The CDR3 consists of 14 residues. Germline V gene data show CDR1 as MNHNY and CDR2 as SVGAGI (reference sequence). V shed 9 bases and J shed 3 bases, with 18 bases lying between them. The CDR3 here is CASQREGRDYEQYF. In DNA form, the CDR3 reads TGTGCCAGTCAGAGGGAAGGACGGGACTACGAGCAGTACTTC.

The table lists this clonotype with a few counts. The V gene is TRBV4-1, the J gene TRBJ2-4; TRBD1 matches at 7 bases. Germline V gives CDR1 MGHRA, CDR2 YSYEKL. This CDR3 has 15 amino acids. V was pared by 1 base and J by 6 bases, with 6 bases of the junction left unmatched. The CDR3 DNA follows: TGCGCCAGCAGCCAAGCCATGACAGGGACAAACATTCAGTACTTC. As protein: CASSQAMTGTNIQYF.

The chain links TRBV11-2 to TRBJ2-2; TRBD1 is a possible D gene (6 bases). Germline V gives CDR1 SGHAT, CDR2 FQNNGV. The CDR3 extends over 12 amino acids. Trimming pared 4 bases from V and 7 bases from J, leaving 7 bases between. The DNA of the CDR3 is TGTGCCAGCAGCTCAGGGGACGGGGAGCTGTTTTTT. It codes for CASSSGDGELFF.

About this clonotype: Just one base apart from a much larger clone, this may be a read error. The chain joins TRBV19 to TRBJ2-7; unclear D gene. The V gene's germline CDR1 is LNHDA and CDR2 SQIVND (reference sequence). Trimming cost V 3 bases and J 2 bases, with 11 bases left between them. The CDR3 sequence is 14 residues long. CDR3 DNA sequence: TGTGCCAGTAGTATTGGCCGGGCAACCTACGAGCAGTACTTC. Translated: CASSIGRATYEQYF.

The chain combines TRBV19 with TRBJ1-6; no firm D call. CDR1 and CDR2 (germline): LNHDA, SQIVND (reference sequence). This CDR3 has 14 residues. Trimming cost V 6 bases and J 7 bases, with 13 bases left between them. CDR3 DNA: TGTGCCAGTAGCCCTATAGGGTTGAATTCACCCCTCCACTTT. This encodes CASSPIGLNSPLHF. The full variable domain, with the rest looked up from reference TRBV19 and TRBJ1-6, is DGGITQSPKYLFRKEGQNVTLSCEQNLNHDAMYWYRQDPGQGLRLIYYSQIVNDFQKGDIAEGYSVSREKKESFPLTVTSAQKNPTAFYLCASSPIGLNSPLHFGNGTRLTVT.

This clonotype was observed a handful of times. V is TRBV28 and J is TRBJ1-4, with 8 bases aligning to TRBD1. The CDR3 is 14 residues long. V was pared by 6 bases and J by 7 bases, with 7 bases of the junction left unmatched. The germline gives CDR1 MDHEN, CDR2 SYDVKM. Here the CDR3 reads CASSATGGIEKLFF. The DNA for the CDR3 is TGTGCCAGCAGCGCTACAGGGGGGATTGAAAAACTGTTTTTT.

This clonotype was observed many times. The chain carries TRBV10-3 and TRBJ2-1, with D possibly matching TRBD1 (6 bases). This CDR3 has 15 residues. CDR1 ENHRY and CDR2 SYGVKD come from the germline V gene. With 6 bases removed from V and 0 bases from J, the gap between germline ends came to 12 bases. DNA for the CDR3: TGTGCCATCAGGTCAGGGGAAAGCTCCTACAATGAGCAGTTCTTC. The encoded protein is CAIRSGESSYNEQFF.